The 30 T cell receptor beta chains given below trace back to one sample, sequenced in a study of cytomegalovirus exposure and HLA in healthy donors. Primers for the PCR totalled 60 Vbeta and 13 Jbeta. Using immunoSEQ multiplex PCR, the repertoire was profiled, and TCRdb retains in-frame clones only, with some absent. The sample lists about 160,000 clones; roughly 81% were seen once. Material: PBMCs. These receptors all stem from a man in his late teens or twenties in good health and CMV-seropositive.

The rearrangement links TRBV5-1 to TRBJ2-3; 7 nucleotides align to TRBD2. V lost 1 base to trimming and J lost 4 bases; unmatched junction nucleotides: 3. The length of the CDR3 is 14 residues. Germline assignment: CDR1 SGHRS and CDR2 YFSETQ. This CDR3 is CASSLSGVADTQYF. The CDR3 DNA sequence: TGCGCCAGCAGCTTGAGCGGGGTCGCAGATACGCAGTATTTT.

The V call is TRBV2, the J call TRBJ2-1; TRBD2 agrees at 8 bases. The germline gives CDR1 SNHLY, CDR2 FYNNEI. The CDR3 has 14 residues. The ends lost 6 bases at V and 10 bases at J; junction bases unmatched: 11. The DNA for the CDR3 is TGTGCCAGCAGGACGGGGGGGGTAACAAGGGAGCAGTTCTTC. Its translation: CASRTGGVTREQFF.

This chain uses TRBV12-5 with TRBJ2-1; 8 bases map to TRBD2. J lost 9 bases, V lost 7 bases, and 17 bases had no gene match. Germline V gene data show CDR1 as LGHNT and CDR2 as FRNRAP. The CDR3 is 16 residues long. The chain's CDR3 is CASARGRGSGVGEQFF. CDR3 nucleotide sequence: TGTGCTAGTGCCCGGGGGCGGGGTAGCGGGGTGGGTGAGCAGTTCTTC.

This clone occurred a few times. The J gene is TRBJ1-5, the V gene TRBV6-5; 8 bases line up with TRBD1. V lost 6 bases to trimming and J lost 5 bases; unmatched junction nucleotides: 3. This CDR3 spans 13 amino acids. Germline CDR1 and CDR2: MNHEY and SVGAGI. This chain's CDR3 is CASSPGGYQPQHF. The CDR3 bases are TGTGCCAGCAGCCCAGGGGGCTATCAGCCCCAGCATTTT.

This clone was picked up one time. J is TRBJ1-5 and V is TRBV5-1, with D possibly TRBD1 on 6 matching bases. There are 14 residues in the CDR3. Trimming took off 2 bases at V and 2 bases at J, with 8 bases between the two ends. The germline V gene encodes CDR1 SGHRS and CDR2 YFSETQ. The CDR3 spells CASSFEGGNQPQHF. The CDR3 DNA follows: TGCGCCAGCAGCTTCGAGGGGGGCAATCAGCCCCAGCATTTT.

The chain has TRBV5-4 and TRBJ2-3; the match to TRBD2 covers 10 bases. The V and J ends lost 4 bases and 1 base, in that order; junction bases with no gene match: 9. Germline CDR1 reads SGHNT; CDR2 reads YYREEE (reference sequence). CDR3 size: 17 residues. Here the CDR3 DNA reads TGTGCCAGCAGCAAGCTACTAGCGGGGTCAGGCACAGATACGCAGTATTTT. It specifies CASSKLLAGSGTDTQYF.

This chain joins TRBV5-1 and TRBJ2-7; TRBD1 matches 8 bases. V lost 0 bases and J lost 3; bases outside the gene matches: 5. CDR1 SGHRS and CDR2 YFSETQ come from the germline V gene. The CDR3 is 15 amino acids. CDR3 residues: CASSLGDRPNYEQYF. The CDR3 nucleotides are TGCGCCAGCAGCTTGGGGGACAGGCCAAACTACGAGCAGTACTTC.

This clone was counted between two and nine times. The V and J genes are TRBV7-9 and TRBJ2-3, with 7 bases lining up with TRBD1. This CDR3 contains 15 residues. Germline loops: CDR1 SEHNR, CDR2 FQNEAQ (reference sequence). V lost 3 bases, J lost 0 bases, and 3 bases stayed unmatched. The CDR3 DNA reads TGTGCCAGCAGCTTCGGGACAGTGAGCACAGATACGCAGTATTTT. Protein sequence: CASSFGTVSTDTQYF.

The rearrangement links TRBV7-8 to TRBJ2-7, with 10 positions matching TRBD1. Trimming took 7 bases from V and 6 from J; bases not matched to a gene: 15. The CDR3 contains 16 residues. Germline CDR1 SGHVS, CDR2 FQNEAQ. The CDR3 sequence: CASTLAPGTGVGEQYF. Written as DNA, the CDR3 is TGTGCCAGCACATTAGCCCCCGGGACAGGGGTGGGCGAGCAGTACTTC.

The rearrangement links TRBV6-5 to TRBJ2-2; 10 bases agree with TRBD2. Trimming took 5 bases from V and 5 from J; bases not matched to a gene: 5. The germline CDR1 and CDR2 sequences are MNHEY and SVGAGI. CDR3 length: 15 residues. The CDR3 DNA follows: TGTGCCAGCAGTAGCGGGGGGGACCCGACCGGGGAGCTGTTTTTT. It translates to CASSSGGDPTGELFF.

The chain is built from TRBV6-5 and TRBJ1-5; 10 bases line up with TRBD1. Germline V gene lookup returns CDR1 MNHEY and CDR2 SVGAGI. The CDR3 sequence is 15 residues long. V lost 6 bases, J lost 2 bases, and 4 bases stayed unmatched. The CDR3 loop reads CASRGQGKGNQPQHF. The CDR3 region has the DNA TGTGCCAGCAGGGGACAGGGGAAGGGCAATCAGCCCCAGCATTTT.

V usage is TRBV25-1 and J usage is TRBJ2-6, with D possibly being TRBD1 (5 bases). The V and J ends lost 2 bases and 1 base respectively, with 12 bases between them. CDR1 MGHDK and CDR2 SYGVNS come from the germline V gene. The CDR3 is 17 amino acids. DNA for the CDR3: TGTGCCAGCAGTGAACCTACAGGACCTTCTGGGGCCAACGTCCTGACTTTC. Its translation: CASSEPTGPSGANVLTF. The full variable domain, completed using reference TRBV25-1 and TRBJ2-6, is EADIYQTPRYLVIGTGKKITLECSQTMGHDKMYWYQQDPGMELHLIHYSYGVNSTEKGDLSSESTVSRIRTEHFPLTLESARPSHTSQYLCASSEPTGPSGANVLTFGAGSRLTVL.

The rearrangement links TRBV9 to TRBJ2-3, with D tentatively TRBD2 (6 bases). The CDR3 is 16 residues long. The germline gives CDR1 SGDLS, CDR2 YYNGEE. V lost 0 bases and J lost 0, with 11 bases in between. The CDR3 loop is CASSVGGVRSTDTQYF. CDR3 sequence (DNA): TGTGCCAGCAGCGTAGGCGGGGTCCGGAGCACAGATACGCAGTATTTT. Filled out from reference TRBV9 and TRBJ2-3, the complete variable domain reads DSGVTQTPKHLITATGQRVTLRCSPRSGDLSVYWYQQSLDQGLQFLIQYYNGEERAKGNILERFSAQQFPDLHSELNLSSLELGDSALYFCASSVGGVRSTDTQYFGPGTRLTVL.

This clone was counted a single time. V and J are TRBV6-5 and TRBJ2-7, with 7 nucleotides matching TRBD1. V lost 10 bases and J lost 5; bases outside the gene matches: 8. Per germline, CDR1 MNHEY and CDR2 SVGAGI. This CDR3 has 12 amino acids. The CDR3 spells CATRDRDHEQYF. The CDR3 nucleotides are TGTGCCACCCGCGACAGGGACCACGAGCAGTACTTC.

This clone was seen a few times. The chain carries TRBV29-1 and TRBJ2-1; weak D call: TRBD2 (5 bases). V shed 3 bases and J shed 9 bases, with 9 bases lying between them. There are 11 residues in the CDR3. CDR1 SQVTM and CDR2 ANQGSEA come from the germline V gene. In DNA, the CDR3 is TGCAGCGTTGACGGGATCGTTGAGCAGTTCTTC. Translation: CSVDGIVEQFF.

This clone came up a few times. The gene calls are TRBV6-8 and TRBJ2-1, with 12 bases identical to TRBD2. Germline CDR1 and CDR2: MNHGY and SAAAGT. The CDR3 covers 20 residues. Germline trimming cut 5 bases from V and 0 bases from J; bases unmatched to any gene: 14. The DNA for the CDR3 is TGTGCCAGCAGTGCAACTAGCGGGGGGCCTCCAAAGAGCTCCTACAATGAGCAGTTCTTC. Encoded protein: CASSATSGGPPKSSYNEQFF.

This clone was seen a single time. In DNA, the CDR3 is TGCAGCGTTGAATTTAGCGACGGCTATGGCTACACCTTC. This translates into CSVEFSDGYGYTF. The rearrangement joins TRBV29-1 to TRBJ1-2; no clear D. Germline CDR1 is SQVTM and CDR2 is ANQGSEA. Trimming removed 2 bases from V and 4 bases from J, with 11 bases in between. The CDR3 is 13 amino acids.

The CDR3 reads CASSQGLAGGRPHEQYF. The CDR3 DNA is TGTGCCAGCAGCCAAGGACTAGCGGGGGGGAGGCCCCACGAGCAGTACTTC. The chain combines TRBV11-1 with TRBJ2-7; 15 bases fit TRBD2. The CDR3 consists of 17 residues. The V segment lost 5 bases and the J segment 5 bases; nucleotides outside the gene matches: 10. The germline gives CDR1 SGHAT, CDR2 FQDESV (reference sequence).

This chain joins TRBV2 and TRBJ2-7, with 9 positions matching TRBD1. In germline, CDR1 is SNHLY, CDR2 FYNNEI. This CDR3 region has 14 residues. After removal of 6 bases from V and 3 bases from J, the junction contained 6 bases not matched to a gene. The CDR3 loop is CASRTGQGVYEQYF. The CDR3 DNA reads TGTGCCAGCAGAACGGGACAGGGAGTCTACGAGCAGTACTTC.

The chain uses TRBV4-3 and TRBJ1-3; D unclear. The V gene lost 0 bases and the J gene lost 0 bases, with 15 bases spanning the gap. The V gene's germline CDR1 is LGHNA and CDR2 YSLEER. This CDR3 has 18 residues. CDR3 coding DNA: TGCGCCAGCAGCCAAGAAAGTCCCTACCTCGGCTCTGGAAACACCATATATTTT. Protein: CASSQESPYLGSGNTIYF.

This clone was picked up a small number of times. V gene TRBV30 combines with J gene TRBJ1-5, with D uncertain. CDR1 and CDR2 from the germline V gene are GTSNPN and SVGIG (reference sequence). This CDR3 contains 11 residues. With 2 bases removed from V and 11 bases from J, the gap between germline ends came to 10 bases. CDR3 DNA: TGTGCCTGGAGTATCGGTGGTTCCCAGCATTTT. The encoded protein is CAWSIGGSQHF.

This chain links TRBV4-2 with TRBJ2-1; 14 nucleotides agree with TRBD2. Trimming at V came to 5 bases and at J to 5 bases, leaving 5 bases not matched to a gene. CDR3 length equals 16 residues. In germline, CDR1 is LGHNA, CDR2 YNFKEQ. The CDR3 reads CASSKPTSGGDNEQFF. CDR3 in DNA: TGTGCCAGCAGCAAACCGACTAGCGGGGGGGACAATGAGCAGTTCTTC.

The chain has TRBV2 and TRBJ1-1; tentative D call: TRBD1 (6 bases). Germline V gene sequence: CDR1 SNHLY, CDR2 FYNNEI. This CDR3 region has 18 residues. V was clipped by 2 bases and J by 3 bases, with 22 bases between them. The CDR3 nucleotides are TGTGCCAGCAGTGAATTCGGGACACGGACCTACGAGGACACTGAAGCTTTCTTT. It specifies CASSEFGTRTYEDTEAFF. The full variable domain, in which reference TRBV2 and TRBJ1-1 provide the parts outside the CDR3, is EPEVTQTPSHQVTQMGQEVILRCVPISNHLYFYWYRQILGQKVEFLVSFYNNEISEKSEIFDDQFSVERPDGSNFTLKIRSTKLEDSAMYFCASSEFGTRTYEDTEAFFGQGTRLTVV.

V usage is TRBV6-1 and J usage is TRBJ2-3; TRBD2 matches 9 bases. Germline-derived CDR1 and CDR2 are MNHNS and SASEGT. The CDR3 spans 15 residues. Trimming at V came to 6 bases and at J to 7 bases, leaving 11 bases not matched to a gene. The CDR3 DNA reads as TGTGCCAGCAGGGAGAGCCGCGGGGGGGCAAATACGCAGTATTTT. Protein sequence: CASRESRGGANTQYF.

V is TRBV12-5 and J is TRBJ2-7, with 8 nucleotides matching TRBD2. V lost 2 bases and J lost 9; bases outside the gene matches: 15. The CDR3 length is 16 residues. The germline V gene has CDR1 LGHNT and CDR2 FRNRAP. CDR3 nucleotides: TGTGCTAGTGGTTTGACCCAAAGGTCGGGGGGGTTTGCGCAGTACTTC. This sequence encodes CASGLTQRSGGFAQYF.

DNA for the CDR3: TGTGCCAGTAGTCCCGAGGGACCCGGGGGGGCTTTCTTT. Translated: CASSPEGPGGAFF. This sequence joins TRBV19 and TRBJ1-1; tentatively, D is TRBD1 (5 bases). Germline V CDR1 and CDR2: LNHDA, SQIVND (reference sequence). The V and J ends lost 5 bases and 11 bases respectively, with 18 bases between them. This CDR3 spans 13 amino acids.

V usage is TRBV30 and J usage is TRBJ1-4; 8 positions match TRBD1. CDR1 is GTSNPN, CDR2 SVGIG, per germline (reference sequence). The V gene end was trimmed by 5 bases and the J gene end by 8 bases; junction bases not matched to a gene: 7. The CDR3 is made up of 13 amino acids. The CDR3, as DNA: TGTGCCTGGGCGGACAGGGAACACGAAAAACTGTTTTTT. Its translation: CAWADREHEKLFF.

The CDR3 sequence: CSAVQTGQGGTEAFF. CDR3 in DNA: TGCAGCGCCGTGCAGACGGGACAGGGGGGAACTGAAGCTTTCTTT. This rearrangement joins TRBV29-1 to TRBJ1-1; 11 bases agree with TRBD1. CDR1 is SQVTM, CDR2 ANQGSEA, per germline. The CDR3 runs 15 residues. The V gene end was trimmed by 7 bases and the J gene end by 5 bases; junction bases not matched to a gene: 12.

The chain links TRBV18 to TRBJ1-1, with 9 bases that match TRBD1. The CDR3 contains 14 residues. J gave up 3 bases and V 4 bases, and 3 bases lay outside the gene matches. The germline CDR1 and CDR2 sequences are KGHSH and LQKENI. CDR3 coding DNA: TGTGCCAGCTCACTCAGACAGGGGGACACTGAAGCTTTCTTT. This codes for CASSLRQGDTEAFF.

This chain uses TRBV10-3 with TRBJ1-5; no firm D call. Germline V CDR1 and CDR2: ENHRY, SYGVKD. This CDR3 has 16 residues. V lost 5 bases, J lost 0 bases, and 14 bases lay in between. In DNA, the CDR3 is TGTGCCATCAGTCCCGGGAGCGGGGATAGCAATCAGCCCCAGCATTTT. Its translation: CAISPGSGDSNQPQHF.